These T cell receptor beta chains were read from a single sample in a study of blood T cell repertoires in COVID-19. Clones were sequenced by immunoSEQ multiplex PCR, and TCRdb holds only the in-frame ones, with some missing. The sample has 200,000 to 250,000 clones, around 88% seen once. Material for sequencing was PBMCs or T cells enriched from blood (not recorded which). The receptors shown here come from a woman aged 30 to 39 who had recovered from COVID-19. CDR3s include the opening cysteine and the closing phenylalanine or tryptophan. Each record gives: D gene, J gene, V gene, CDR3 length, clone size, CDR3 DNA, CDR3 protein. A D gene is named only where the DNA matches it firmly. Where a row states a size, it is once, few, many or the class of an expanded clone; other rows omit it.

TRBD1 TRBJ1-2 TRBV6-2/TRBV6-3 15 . TGTGCCAGCAGCCCAGGACAGGGCAGCAACTATGGCTACACCTTC CASSPGQGSNYGYTF
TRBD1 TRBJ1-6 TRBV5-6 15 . TGTGCCAGCAGCTTGGGACAGGGACCCAATTCACCCCTCCACTTT CASSLGQGPNSPLHF
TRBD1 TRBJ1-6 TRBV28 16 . TGTGCCAGCAGTTTGTCGGGACAGGGGGCAGGTTCACCCCTCCACTTT CASSLSGQGAGSPLHF
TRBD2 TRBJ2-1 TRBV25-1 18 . TGTGCCAGCAGTGAATTTGGCGGGAGGGCCTTAAAGGACAATGAGCAGTTCTTC CASSEFGGRALKDNEQFF
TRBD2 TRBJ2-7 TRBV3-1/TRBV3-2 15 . TGTGCCAGCAGCCTGGGACTAGCGGGAATCCACGAGCAGTACTTC CASSLGLAGIHEQYF
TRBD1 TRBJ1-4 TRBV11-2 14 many TGTGCCAGCAGCCAAGGGACAGGGAACGAAAAACTGTTTTTT CASSQGTGNEKLFF
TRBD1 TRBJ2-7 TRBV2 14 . TGTGCCAGCAGCTGGGGACAGCATTTCTACGAGCAGTACTTC CASSWGQHFYEQYF
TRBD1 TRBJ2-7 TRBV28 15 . TGTGCCAGCAGCCAAGGGGGCCGCCCTTTCTACGAGCAGTACTTC CASSQGGRPFYEQYF
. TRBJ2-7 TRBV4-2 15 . TGTGCCAGCAGCCAAGAGGGCAGCGGCCTTTACGAGCAGTACTTC CASSQEGSGLYEQYF
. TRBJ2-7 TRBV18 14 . TGTGCCAGCTCACCCTCCCAGGGTTTCTACGAGCAGTACTTC CASSPSQGFYEQYF
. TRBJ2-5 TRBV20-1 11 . TGCAGTGCTAGGCCCAGGGAGACCCAGTACTTC CSARPRETQYF
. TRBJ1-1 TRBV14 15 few TGTGCCAGCAGCCAAGAGAGGGCGATGAACACTGAAGCTTTCTTT CASSQERAMNTEAFF
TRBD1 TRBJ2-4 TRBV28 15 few TGTGCCAGCAGTCCTCCCGGGACAGGGCGGAACATTCAGTACTTC CASSPPGTGRNIQYF
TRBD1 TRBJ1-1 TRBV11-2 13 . TGTGCCAGCAGCTTAACAGGGGGCACTGAAGCTTTCTTT CASSLTGGTEAFF
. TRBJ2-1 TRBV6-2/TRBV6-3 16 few TGTGCCAGCAGTTACTCGAGGGCAGCCTTATACAATGAGCAGTTCTTC CASSYSRAALYNEQFF
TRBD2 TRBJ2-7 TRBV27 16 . TGTGCCAGCAGTTTGACCTCAGCGGGAGGAAGGTACGAGCAGTACTTC CASSLTSAGGRYEQYF
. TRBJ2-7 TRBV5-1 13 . TGCGCCAGCAGCTTGGAGCGGGTGGGAGAGCAGTACTTC CASSLERVGEQYF
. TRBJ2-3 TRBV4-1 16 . TGCGCCAGCAGCCAAGAACGGGTCCCCCGCACAGATACGCAGTATTTT CASSQERVPRTDTQYF
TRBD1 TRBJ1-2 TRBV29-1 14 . TGCAGCGTTGGACAGGGGGCGCTTAACTATGGCTACACCTTC CSVGQGALNYGYTF
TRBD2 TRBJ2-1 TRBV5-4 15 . TGTGCCAGCAGCTACCCCGGGACTAAGATCGGTGAGCAGTTCTTC CASSYPGTKIGEQFF
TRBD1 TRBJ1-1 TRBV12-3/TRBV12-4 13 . TGTGCCAGCAGTACCCAGGGGGCCACTGAAGCTTTCTTT CASSTQGATEAFF
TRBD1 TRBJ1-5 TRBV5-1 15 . TGCGCCAGCAGTCGGACCGGACAGGGTGATCAGCCCCAGCATTTT CASSRTGQGDQPQHF